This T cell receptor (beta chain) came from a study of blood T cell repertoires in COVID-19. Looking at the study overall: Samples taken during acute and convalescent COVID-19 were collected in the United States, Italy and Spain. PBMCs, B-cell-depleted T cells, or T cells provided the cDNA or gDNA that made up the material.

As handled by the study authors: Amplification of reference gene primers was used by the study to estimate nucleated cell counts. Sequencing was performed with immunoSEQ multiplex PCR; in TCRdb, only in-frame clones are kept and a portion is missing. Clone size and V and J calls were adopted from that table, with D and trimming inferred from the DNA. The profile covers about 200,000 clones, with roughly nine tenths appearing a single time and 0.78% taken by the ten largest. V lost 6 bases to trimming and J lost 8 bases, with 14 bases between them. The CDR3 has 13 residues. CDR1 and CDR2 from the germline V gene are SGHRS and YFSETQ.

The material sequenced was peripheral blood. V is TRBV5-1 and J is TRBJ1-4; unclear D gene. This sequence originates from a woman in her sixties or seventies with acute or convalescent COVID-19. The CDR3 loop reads CASNRQPGEKLFF. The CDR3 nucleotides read TGCGCCAGCAACCGCCAACCAGGAGAAAAACTGTTTTTT.